This record looks at one T cell receptor beta chain sequence and its context. Its cognate antigen is unknown. The data stem from a study of OX40 agonist ivuxolimab in advanced cancers. Sequencing used immunoSEQ multiplex PCR; TCRdb keeps in-frame clones, though not all of them. The table includes roughly 89,000 clones, approximately 91% detected once. Findings of the study overall: Dosing at 0.1 to 3.0 mg/kg was accompanied by clonal expansion of CD4+ and CD8+ blood T cells by week 6.

CDR3 length equals 14 residues. Germline-derived CDR1 and CDR2 are SGHVS and FQNEAQ. The V gene lost 6 bases and the J gene lost 3 bases, with 14 bases spanning the gap. V is TRBV7-8 and J is TRBJ2-5, with D perhaps matching TRBD2 (5 bases). The origin of this receptor is an adult with an advanced solid tumor such as melanoma, head and neck, liver or kidney cancer. The sample was CD4+ or CD8+ T cells sorted from blood, taken in a trial of the OX40 agonist ivuxolimab. In DNA, the CDR3 is TGTGCCAGCAGACGAATGACGGGAAAAGAGACCCAGTACTTC. This sequence encodes CASRRMTGKETQYF.